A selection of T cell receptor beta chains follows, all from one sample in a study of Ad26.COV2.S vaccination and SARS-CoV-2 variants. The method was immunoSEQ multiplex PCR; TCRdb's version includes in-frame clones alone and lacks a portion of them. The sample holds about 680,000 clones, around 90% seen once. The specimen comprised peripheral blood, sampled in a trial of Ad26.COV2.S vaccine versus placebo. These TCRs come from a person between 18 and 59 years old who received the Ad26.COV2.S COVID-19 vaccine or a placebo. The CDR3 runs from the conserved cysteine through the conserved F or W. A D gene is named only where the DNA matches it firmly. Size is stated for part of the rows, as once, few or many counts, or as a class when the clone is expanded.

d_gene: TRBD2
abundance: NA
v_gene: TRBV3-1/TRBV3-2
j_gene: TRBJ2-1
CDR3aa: CASSQEAWTSWRNEQFF
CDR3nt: TGTGCCAGCAGCCAAGAGGCGTGGACTAGCTGGAGGAATGAGCAGTTCTTC

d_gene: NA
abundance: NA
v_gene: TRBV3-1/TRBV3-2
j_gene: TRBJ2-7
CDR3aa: CASSQEPTTPEQYF
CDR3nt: TGTGCCAGCAGCCAAGAACCCACCACCCCCGAGCAGTACTTC

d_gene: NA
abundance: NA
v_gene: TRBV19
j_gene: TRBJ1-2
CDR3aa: CASTARPYGGYTF
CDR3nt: TGTGCCAGTACCGCGCGCCCCTATGGTGGCTACACCTTC

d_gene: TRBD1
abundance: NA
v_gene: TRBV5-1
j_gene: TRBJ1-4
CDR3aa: CASSNRDRETNEKLFF
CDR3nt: TGCGCCAGCAGCAACAGGGACAGGGAAACTAATGAAAAACTGTTTTTT

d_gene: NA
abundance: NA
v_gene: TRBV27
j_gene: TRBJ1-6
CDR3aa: CASSLWKGNSPLHF
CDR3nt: TGTGCCAGCAGTTTATGGAAGGGGAATTCACCCCTCCACTTT

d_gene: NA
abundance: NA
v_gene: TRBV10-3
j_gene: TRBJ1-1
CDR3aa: CAIRGSTEAFF
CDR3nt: TGTGCCATCAGGGGGAGTACTGAAGCTTTCTTT

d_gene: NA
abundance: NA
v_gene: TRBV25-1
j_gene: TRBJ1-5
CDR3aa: CASSAGFDQPQHF
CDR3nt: TGTGCCAGCAGTGCAGGGTTTGATCAGCCCCAGCATTTT

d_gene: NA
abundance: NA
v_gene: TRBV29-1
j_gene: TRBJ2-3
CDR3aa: CSGRGAGTDTQYF
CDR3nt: TGCAGCGGGCGGGGAGCTGGCACAGATACGCAGTATTTT

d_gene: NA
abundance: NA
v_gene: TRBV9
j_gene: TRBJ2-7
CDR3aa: CASSVGEGRHEQYF
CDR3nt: TGTGCCAGCAGCGTAGGAGAAGGGAGGCACGAGCAGTACTTC

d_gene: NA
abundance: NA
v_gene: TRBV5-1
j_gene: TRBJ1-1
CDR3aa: CASSLQEENTEAFF
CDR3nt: TGCGCCAGCAGCTTGCAGGAGGAGAACACTGAAGCTTTCTTT

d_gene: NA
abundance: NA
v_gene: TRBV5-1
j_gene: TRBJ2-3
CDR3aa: CASSLMDFSTDTQYF
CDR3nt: TGCGCCAGCAGCCTTATGGATTTCAGCACAGATACGCAGTATTTT

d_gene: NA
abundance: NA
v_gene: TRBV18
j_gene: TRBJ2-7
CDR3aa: CASTWDPFSEQYF
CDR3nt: TGTGCCAGCACTTGGGACCCTTTCTCCGAGCAGTACTTC

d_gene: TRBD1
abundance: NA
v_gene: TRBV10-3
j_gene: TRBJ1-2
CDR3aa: CAISEDRAGYGYTF
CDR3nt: TGTGCCATCAGTGAGGACAGGGCTGGCTATGGCTACACCTTC

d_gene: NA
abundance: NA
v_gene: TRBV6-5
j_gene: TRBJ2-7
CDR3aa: CASSYSIEGEQYF
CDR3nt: TGTGCCAGCAGTTACTCGATTGAGGGGGAGCAGTACTTC

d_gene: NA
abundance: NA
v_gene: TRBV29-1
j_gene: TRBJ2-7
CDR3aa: CSVEGLQGSGTYEQYF
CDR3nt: TGCAGCGTTGAAGGCCTCCAGGGTAGCGGCACCTACGAGCAGTACTTC

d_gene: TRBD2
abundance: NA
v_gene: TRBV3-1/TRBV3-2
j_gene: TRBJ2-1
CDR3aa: CASSQPYGRGERDEQFF
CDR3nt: TGTGCCAGCAGCCAACCCTACGGACGGGGGGAGAGGGATGAGCAGTTCTTC

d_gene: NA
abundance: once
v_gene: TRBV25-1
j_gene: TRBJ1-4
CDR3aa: CASTPVMGAATNEKLFF
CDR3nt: TGTGCCAGCACCCCGGTAATGGGGGCCGCAACTAATGAAAAACTGTTTTTT

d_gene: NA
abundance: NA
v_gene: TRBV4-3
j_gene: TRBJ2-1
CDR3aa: CASSQSSLPPYNEQFF
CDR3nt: TGCGCCAGCAGCCAGTCATCGTTACCCCCCTACAATGAGCAGTTCTTC

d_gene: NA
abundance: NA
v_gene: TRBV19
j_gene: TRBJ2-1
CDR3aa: CASGHSDSYNEQFF
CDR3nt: TGTGCCAGTGGACATTCGGACAGCTACAATGAGCAGTTCTTC

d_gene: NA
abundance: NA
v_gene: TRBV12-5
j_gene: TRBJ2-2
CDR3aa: CASGLLDTGELFF
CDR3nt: TGTGCTAGTGGTTTGTTGGACACCGGGGAGCTGTTTTTT

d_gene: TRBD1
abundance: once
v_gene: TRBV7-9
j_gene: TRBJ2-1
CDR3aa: CASRIGQGAHNEQFF
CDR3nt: TGTGCCAGCAGAATCGGACAGGGGGCCCACAATGAGCAGTTCTTC

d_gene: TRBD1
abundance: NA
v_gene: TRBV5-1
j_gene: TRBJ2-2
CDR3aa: CASSSGQGGSGELFF
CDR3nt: TGCGCCAGCAGCTCGGGACAGGGAGGATCCGGGGAGCTGTTTTTT

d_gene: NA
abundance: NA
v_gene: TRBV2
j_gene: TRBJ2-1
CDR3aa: CASDPDYFNEQFF
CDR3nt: TGTGCCAGCGATCCGGACTATTTTAATGAGCAGTTCTTC

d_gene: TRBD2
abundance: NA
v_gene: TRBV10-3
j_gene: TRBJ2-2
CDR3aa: CAISAGTRAGELFF
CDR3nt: TGTGCCATCAGTGCCGGGACTAGAGCCGGGGAGCTGTTTTTT

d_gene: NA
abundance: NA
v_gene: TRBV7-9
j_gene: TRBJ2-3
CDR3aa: CASQGDTQYF
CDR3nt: TGTGCCAGCCAGGGAGATACGCAGTATTTT

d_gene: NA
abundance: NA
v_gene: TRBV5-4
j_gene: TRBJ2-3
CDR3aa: CASSYDRVPSTDTQYF
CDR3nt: TGTGCCAGCAGCTATGATCGGGTTCCCAGCACAGATACGCAGTATTTT

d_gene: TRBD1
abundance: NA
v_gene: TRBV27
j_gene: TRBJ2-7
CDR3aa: CASSSPGGLAYEQYF
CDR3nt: TGTGCCAGCAGTTCCCCAGGGGGCCTTGCGTACGAGCAGTACTTC

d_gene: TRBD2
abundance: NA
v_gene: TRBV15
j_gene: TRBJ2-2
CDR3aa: CATSRVPPGLGVGAGELFF
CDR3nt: TGTGCCACCAGCAGAGTGCCCCCGGGACTAGGTGTAGGGGCCGGGGAGCTGTTTTTT

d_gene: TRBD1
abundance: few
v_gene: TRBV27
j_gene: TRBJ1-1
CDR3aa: CASSPRGTGWNTEAFF
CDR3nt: TGTGCCAGCAGTCCAAGGGGGACAGGGTGGAACACTGAAGCTTTCTTT

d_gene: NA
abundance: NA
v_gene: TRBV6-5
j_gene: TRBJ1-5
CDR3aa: CASSRDPNQPQHF
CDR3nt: TGTGCCAGCAGCAGGGATCCCAATCAGCCCCAGCATTTT

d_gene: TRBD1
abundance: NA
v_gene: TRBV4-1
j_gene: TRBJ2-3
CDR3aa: CASSQEDRERDTQYF
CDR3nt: TGCGCCAGCAGCCAAGAGGACAGGGAGCGGGATACGCAGTATTTT

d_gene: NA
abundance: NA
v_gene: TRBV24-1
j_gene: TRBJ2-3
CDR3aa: CATSGRATDTQYF
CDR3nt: TGTGCCACCAGTGGGAGGGCCACAGATACGCAGTATTTT

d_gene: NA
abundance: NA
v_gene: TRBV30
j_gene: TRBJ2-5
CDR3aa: CAWSGPGETQYF
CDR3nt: TGTGCCTGGAGTGGGCCAGGAGAGACCCAGTACTTC

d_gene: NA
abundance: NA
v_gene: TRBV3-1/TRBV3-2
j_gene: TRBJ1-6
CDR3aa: CASSQATDSPLHF
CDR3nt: TGTGCCAGCAGCCAAGCGACCGATTCACCCCTCCACTTT

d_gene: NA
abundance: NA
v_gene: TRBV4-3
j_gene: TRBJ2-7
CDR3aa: CASSPDAVSYEQYF
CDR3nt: TGCGCCAGCAGCCCAGACGCAGTCTCCTACGAGCAGTACTTC

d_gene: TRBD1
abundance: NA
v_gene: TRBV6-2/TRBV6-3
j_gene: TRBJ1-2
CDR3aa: CASSQGAGYTF
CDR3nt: TGTGCCAGCAGTCAGGGGGCTGGCTACACCTTC

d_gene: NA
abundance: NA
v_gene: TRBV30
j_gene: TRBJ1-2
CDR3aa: CAWSLGSYGYTF
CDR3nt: TGTGCCTGGAGCCTTGGGTCTTATGGCTACACCTTC

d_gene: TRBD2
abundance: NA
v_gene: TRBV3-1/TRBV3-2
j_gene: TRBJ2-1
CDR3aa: CASSLPGLVYEQFF
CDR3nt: TGTGCCAGCAGCCTACCGGGACTAGTCTATGAGCAGTTCTTC

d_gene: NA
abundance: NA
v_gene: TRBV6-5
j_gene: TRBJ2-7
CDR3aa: CASSSWYEQYF
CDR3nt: TGTGCCAGCAGTTCCTGGTACGAGCAGTACTTC

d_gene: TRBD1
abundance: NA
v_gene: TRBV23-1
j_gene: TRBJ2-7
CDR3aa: CASSPGTGRMGEQYF
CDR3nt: TGCGCCAGCAGCCCCGGGACAGGGAGGATGGGCGAGCAGTACTTC

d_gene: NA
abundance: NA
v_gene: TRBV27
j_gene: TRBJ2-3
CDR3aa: CASSFSPSHSRRGTQYF
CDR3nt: TGTGCCAGCAGTTTTTCCCCGAGCCACTCCCGCCGTGGTACGCAGTATTTT

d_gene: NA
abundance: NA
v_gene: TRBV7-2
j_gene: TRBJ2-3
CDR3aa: CASSSTEGTDTQYF
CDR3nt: TGTGCCAGCAGCTCCACAGAGGGCACAGATACGCAGTATTTT

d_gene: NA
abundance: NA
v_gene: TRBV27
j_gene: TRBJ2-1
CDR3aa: CASRASWEPYNEQFF
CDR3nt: TGTGCCAGCAGAGCCAGCTGGGAGCCCTACAATGAGCAGTTCTTC

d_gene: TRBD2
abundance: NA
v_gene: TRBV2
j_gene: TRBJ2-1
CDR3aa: CASRYLAGGDNEQFF
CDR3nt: TGTGCCAGCAGATATCTAGCGGGGGGGGATAATGAGCAGTTCTTC

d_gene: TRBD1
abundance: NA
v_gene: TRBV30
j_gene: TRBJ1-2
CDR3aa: CAARDRGLPNYGYTF
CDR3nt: TGTGCCGCCCGGGACAGGGGACTCCCTAACTATGGCTACACCTTC

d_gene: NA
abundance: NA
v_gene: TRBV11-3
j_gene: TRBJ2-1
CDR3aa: CASSLDGINEQFF
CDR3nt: TGTGCCAGCAGCTTAGACGGGATCAATGAGCAGTTCTTC

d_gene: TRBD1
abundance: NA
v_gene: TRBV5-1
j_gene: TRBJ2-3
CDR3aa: CASSPGQGGTDTQYF
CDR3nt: TGCGCCAGCAGCCCTGGACAGGGGGGCACAGATACGCAGTATTTT

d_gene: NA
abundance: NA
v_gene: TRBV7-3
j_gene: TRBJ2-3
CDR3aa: CASSFGGATDTQYF
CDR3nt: TGTGCCAGCAGCTTTGGGGGGGCAACAGATACGCAGTATTTT

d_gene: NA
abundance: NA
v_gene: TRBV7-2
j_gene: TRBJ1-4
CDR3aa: CASSWWTTSNEKLFF
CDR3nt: TGTGCCAGCAGCTGGTGGACAACGTCTAATGAAAAACTGTTTTTT

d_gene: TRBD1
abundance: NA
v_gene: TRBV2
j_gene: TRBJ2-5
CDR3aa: CASRNGQGQETQYF
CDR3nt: TGTGCCAGCAGGAATGGACAGGGACAAGAGACCCAGTACTTC

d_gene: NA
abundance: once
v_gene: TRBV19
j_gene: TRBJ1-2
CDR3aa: CASSIGTDNYGYTF
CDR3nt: TGTGCCAGTAGTATCGGGACCGACAACTATGGCTACACCTTC

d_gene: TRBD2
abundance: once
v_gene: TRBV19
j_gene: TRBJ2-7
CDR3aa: CATQGGLAGTYEQYF
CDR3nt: TGTGCCACCCAAGGCGGACTAGCGGGGACCTACGAGCAGTACTTC

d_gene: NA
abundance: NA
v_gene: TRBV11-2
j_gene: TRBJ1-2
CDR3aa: CASSLAGFYGYTF
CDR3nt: TGTGCCAGCAGCTTAGCAGGGTTCTATGGCTACACCTTC

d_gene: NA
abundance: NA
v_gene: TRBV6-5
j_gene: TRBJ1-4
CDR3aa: CASDNPGEKLFF
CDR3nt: TGTGCCAGCGACAATCCGGGGGAAAAACTGTTTTTT

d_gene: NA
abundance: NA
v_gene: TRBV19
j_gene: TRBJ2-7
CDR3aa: CASSFGGGYEQYF
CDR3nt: TGTGCCAGTAGCTTTGGGGGAGGCTACGAGCAGTACTTC

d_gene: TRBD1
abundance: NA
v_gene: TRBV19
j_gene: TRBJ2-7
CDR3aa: CASIKDRGNEQYF
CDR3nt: TGTGCCAGTATTAAGGACAGGGGGAACGAGCAGTACTTC

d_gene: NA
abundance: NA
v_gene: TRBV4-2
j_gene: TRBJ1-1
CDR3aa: CASSPSAQEDTEAFF
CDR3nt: TGTGCCAGCAGCCCCTCTGCGCAGGAGGACACTGAAGCTTTCTTT